A selection of T cell receptor beta chains follows, all from one sample in a study of T cell responses to AZD1222 COVID-19 vaccine. Only in-frame clones appear in the TCRdb table, and some are missing; sequencing was by immunoSEQ multiplex PCR. The sample carries 75,000 to 95,000 clones, more than 85% recorded once. The sample in question was peripheral blood, obtained 28 days after the second AZD1222 dose. Receptor source: an adult who received the AZD1222 COVID-19 vaccine. Each CDR3 is given with its conserved first and last residue. Each record gives: V gene, clone size, CDR3 length, J gene, D gene, CDR3 protein, CDR3 DNA. The D gene is left open where the match is weak. Where a row states a size, it is once, few, many or the class of an expanded clone; other rows omit it.

v_gene: TRBV6-2/TRBV6-3; abundance: once; len: 16; j_gene: TRBJ2-7; d_gene: .; CDR3aa: CASSYARAGGLREQYF; CDR3nt: TGTGCCAGCAGTTACGCAAGAGCCGGGGGCCTTCGCGAGCAGTACTTC
v_gene: TRBV5-1; abundance: .; len: 15; j_gene: TRBJ1-4; d_gene: .; CDR3aa: CASSFSGVTNEKLFF; CDR3nt: TGCGCCAGCAGCTTTTCAGGGGTAACTAATGAAAAACTGTTTTTT
v_gene: TRBV5-6; abundance: .; len: 13; j_gene: TRBJ2-5; d_gene: .; CDR3aa: CASSSGTQETQYF; CDR3nt: TGTGCCAGCAGCTCCGGGACTCAAGAGACCCAGTACTTC
v_gene: TRBV30; abundance: .; len: 12; j_gene: TRBJ1-3; d_gene: .; CDR3aa: CAWKGLGNTIYF; CDR3nt: TGTGCCTGGAAGGGGCTGGGAAACACCATATATTTT
v_gene: TRBV6-5; abundance: .; len: 12; j_gene: TRBJ2-1; d_gene: .; CDR3aa: CASSRLGNEQFF; CDR3nt: TGTGCCAGCAGCCGTCTGGGGAATGAGCAGTTCTTC
v_gene: TRBV20-1; abundance: .; len: 11; j_gene: TRBJ1-2; d_gene: .; CDR3aa: CSCDGNYGYTF; CDR3nt: TGCAGTTGCGACGGTAACTATGGCTACACCTTC
v_gene: TRBV7-2; abundance: .; len: 12; j_gene: TRBJ2-1; d_gene: TRBD2; CDR3aa: CASSRTSREQFF; CDR3nt: TGTGCCAGCAGCCGGACTAGCCGGGAGCAGTTCTTC
v_gene: TRBV6-5; abundance: .; len: 14; j_gene: TRBJ2-2; d_gene: TRBD2; CDR3aa: CASRPGLANGELFF; CDR3nt: TGTGCCAGCAGACCTGGACTAGCGAACGGGGAGCTGTTTTTT
v_gene: TRBV7-2; abundance: few; len: 13; j_gene: TRBJ1-1; d_gene: .; CDR3aa: CASSLDRNTEAFF; CDR3nt: TGTGCCAGCAGCCTGGACAGGAACACTGAAGCTTTCTTT
v_gene: TRBV28; abundance: .; len: 14; j_gene: TRBJ1-5; d_gene: .; CDR3aa: CASSGTGGNQPQHF; CDR3nt: TGTGCCAGCAGCGGGACCGGGGGGAATCAGCCCCAGCATTTT
v_gene: TRBV7-9; abundance: .; len: 15; j_gene: TRBJ2-1; d_gene: .; CDR3aa: CASSFGAGFYNEQFF; CDR3nt: TGTGCCAGCAGCTTTGGCGCGGGATTCTACAATGAGCAGTTCTTC
v_gene: TRBV5-1; abundance: .; len: 15; j_gene: TRBJ2-3; d_gene: TRBD1; CDR3aa: CASTLTGGAGDTQYF; CDR3nt: TGCGCCAGCACGTTGACAGGGGGCGCCGGAGATACGCAGTATTTT
v_gene: TRBV18; abundance: .; len: 15; j_gene: TRBJ2-1; d_gene: .; CDR3aa: CASSPQGSSYNEQFF; CDR3nt: TGTGCCAGCTCACCACAGGGTAGCTCCTACAATGAGCAGTTCTTC
v_gene: TRBV28; abundance: .; len: 14; j_gene: TRBJ1-5; d_gene: .; CDR3aa: CASRGESSNQPQHF; CDR3nt: TGTGCCAGTCGGGGGGAGAGTAGCAATCAGCCCCAGCATTTT
v_gene: TRBV5-1; abundance: .; len: 12; j_gene: TRBJ2-3; d_gene: .; CDR3aa: CASRSNTDTQYF; CDR3nt: TGCGCCAGCAGATCCAACACAGATACGCAGTATTTT
v_gene: TRBV4-1; abundance: .; len: 13; j_gene: TRBJ2-2; d_gene: .; CDR3aa: CASSQDKAGELFF; CDR3nt: TGCGCCAGCAGCCAAGATAAGGCCGGGGAGCTGTTTTTT
v_gene: TRBV28; abundance: .; len: 15; j_gene: TRBJ2-5; d_gene: TRBD1; CDR3aa: CASSLFDRVQETQYF; CDR3nt: TGTGCCAGCAGTTTATTCGACAGGGTACAAGAGACCCAGTACTTC
v_gene: TRBV30; abundance: .; len: 15; j_gene: TRBJ2-1; d_gene: .; CDR3aa: CAWANSWGPGNEQFF; CDR3nt: TGTGCCTGGGCCAACTCCTGGGGGCCCGGCAATGAGCAGTTCTTC
v_gene: TRBV7-9; abundance: .; len: 12; j_gene: TRBJ2-1; d_gene: .; CDR3aa: CASSRQSYEQFF; CDR3nt: TGTGCCAGCAGCCGACAATCGTATGAGCAGTTCTTC
v_gene: TRBV11-2; abundance: .; len: 15; j_gene: TRBJ2-7; d_gene: .; CDR3aa: CASSLVFSGSYEQYF; CDR3nt: TGTGCCAGCAGCTTAGTGTTTAGCGGCTCCTACGAGCAGTACTTC
v_gene: TRBV18; abundance: .; len: 15; j_gene: TRBJ1-3; d_gene: .; CDR3aa: CASSPTGSSGNTIYF; CDR3nt: TGTGCCAGCTCACCCACAGGGAGCTCTGGAAACACCATATATTTT
v_gene: TRBV5-5; abundance: .; len: 13; j_gene: TRBJ2-7; d_gene: .; CDR3aa: CASSLYTVYEQYF; CDR3nt: TGTGCCAGCAGCTTGTACACAGTCTACGAGCAGTACTTC
v_gene: TRBV28; abundance: .; len: 15; j_gene: TRBJ1-4; d_gene: .; CDR3aa: CASTSGGVSDEKLFF; CDR3nt: TGTGCCAGCACTTCCGGGGGAGTGTCGGATGAAAAACTGTTTTTT
v_gene: TRBV11-2; abundance: once; len: 13; j_gene: TRBJ2-5; d_gene: .; CDR3aa: CASSLVPQETQYF; CDR3nt: TGTGCCAGCAGCTTAGTCCCACAGGAGACCCAGTACTTC
v_gene: TRBV20-1; abundance: once; len: 15; j_gene: TRBJ1-4; d_gene: .; CDR3aa: CSARGGTVYNEKLFF; CDR3nt: TGCAGTGCTCGTGGGGGGACGGTCTATAATGAAAAACTGTTTTTT
v_gene: TRBV19; abundance: .; len: 14; j_gene: TRBJ2-1; d_gene: TRBD1; CDR3aa: CASSIRDRYNEQFF; CDR3nt: TGTGCCAGTAGTATCCGGGACAGATACAATGAGCAGTTCTTC
v_gene: TRBV7-8; abundance: .; len: 15; j_gene: TRBJ2-1; d_gene: .; CDR3aa: CASSLGLSSYNEQFF; CDR3nt: TGTGCCAGCAGCTTAGGGCTTAGCTCCTACAATGAGCAGTTCTTC
v_gene: TRBV12-3/TRBV12-4; abundance: .; len: 13; j_gene: TRBJ2-7; d_gene: .; CDR3aa: CASSLGLSYEQYF; CDR3nt: TGTGCCAGCAGTTTAGGGCTCTCCTACGAGCAGTACTTC
v_gene: TRBV19; abundance: .; len: 14; j_gene: TRBJ2-1; d_gene: .; CDR3aa: CASSIRRGDNEQFF; CDR3nt: TGTGCCAGTAGTATACGTCGGGGAGACAATGAGCAGTTCTTC
v_gene: TRBV28; abundance: once; len: 11; j_gene: TRBJ2-1; d_gene: TRBD1; CDR3aa: CASSFAGGWFF; CDR3nt: TGTGCCAGCAGTTTCGCAGGGGGTTGGTTCTTC
v_gene: TRBV28; abundance: .; len: 16; j_gene: TRBJ1-5; d_gene: TRBD1; CDR3aa: CASSLFTGVNNQPQHF; CDR3nt: TGTGCCAGCAGTTTATTTACAGGGGTCAACAATCAGCCCCAGCATTTT
v_gene: TRBV5-1; abundance: .; len: 12; j_gene: TRBJ2-7; d_gene: .; CDR3aa: CASSLGDYEQYF; CDR3nt: TGCGCCAGCAGCTTGGGAGATTACGAGCAGTACTTC
v_gene: TRBV4-1; abundance: .; len: 17; j_gene: TRBJ2-4; d_gene: TRBD2; CDR3aa: CASSQPGTSGTKNIQYF; CDR3nt: TGCGCCAGCAGCCAGCCCGGGACTAGCGGAACCAAAAACATTCAGTACTTC
v_gene: TRBV14; abundance: .; len: 14; j_gene: TRBJ2-2; d_gene: .; CDR3aa: CASSQAVSAGELFF; CDR3nt: TGTGCCAGCAGCCAAGCTGTTTCGGCCGGGGAGCTGTTTTTT
v_gene: TRBV24-1; abundance: .; len: 15; j_gene: TRBJ2-1; d_gene: TRBD2; CDR3aa: CATSDPRTSGNEQFF; CDR3nt: TGTGCCACCAGTGACCCGAGGACTAGCGGCAATGAGCAGTTCTTC
v_gene: TRBV23-1; abundance: .; len: 15; j_gene: TRBJ1-1; d_gene: .; CDR3aa: CASSQSRAMNTEAFF; CDR3nt: TGCGCCAGCAGTCAATCTAGGGCCATGAACACTGAAGCTTTCTTT
v_gene: TRBV18; abundance: .; len: 13; j_gene: TRBJ1-4; d_gene: .; CDR3aa: CASSPRKYEKLFF; CDR3nt: TGTGCCAGCTCACCACGGAAGTATGAAAAACTGTTTTTT
v_gene: TRBV10-3; abundance: .; len: 13; j_gene: TRBJ1-3; d_gene: .; CDR3aa: CAICNGSGNTIYF; CDR3nt: TGTGCCATCTGTAACGGCTCTGGAAACACCATATATTTT
v_gene: TRBV5-1; abundance: .; len: 16; j_gene: TRBJ2-3; d_gene: .; CDR3aa: CASSLEAWGSTDTQYF; CDR3nt: TGCGCCAGCAGCTTGGAGGCTTGGGGTAGCACAGATACGCAGTATTTT
v_gene: TRBV20-1; abundance: once; len: 15; j_gene: TRBJ2-3; d_gene: .; CDR3aa: CSASPVLGYTDTQYF; CDR3nt: TGCAGTGCTAGTCCGGTTCTGGGGTACACAGATACGCAGTATTTT
v_gene: TRBV6-4; abundance: .; len: 13; j_gene: TRBJ2-2; d_gene: .; CDR3aa: CASSDSGTGELFF; CDR3nt: TGTGCCAGCAGTGACTCGGGCACCGGGGAGCTGTTTTTT
v_gene: TRBV9; abundance: .; len: 15; j_gene: TRBJ2-7; d_gene: TRBD2; CDR3aa: CASSPLGFRGGEQYF; CDR3nt: TGTGCCAGCAGCCCCCTAGGTTTCCGCGGGGGGGAGCAGTACTTC